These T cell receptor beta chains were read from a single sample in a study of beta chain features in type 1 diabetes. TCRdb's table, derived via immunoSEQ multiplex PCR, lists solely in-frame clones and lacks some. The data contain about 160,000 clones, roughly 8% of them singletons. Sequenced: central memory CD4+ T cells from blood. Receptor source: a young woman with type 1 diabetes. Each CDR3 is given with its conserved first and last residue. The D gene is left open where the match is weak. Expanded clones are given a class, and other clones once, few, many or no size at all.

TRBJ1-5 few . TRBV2 CASHDMPPGAQHF TGTGCCAGCCATGATATGCCCCCCGGGGCCCAGCATTTT
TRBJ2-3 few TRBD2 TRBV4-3 CASSQEYGTSGRHF TGCGCCAGCAGCCAAGAGTACGGAACTAGCGGGAGGCATTTT
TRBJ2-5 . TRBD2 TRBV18 CASSRTSGRETQYF TGTGCCAGCTCACGGACTAGCGGGAGGGAGACCCAGTACTTC
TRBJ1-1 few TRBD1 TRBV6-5 CASSSTGVNTEAFF TGTGCCAGCAGCTCCACAGGGGTGAACACTGAAGCTTTCTTT
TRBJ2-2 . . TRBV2 CASSVLASNTGELFF TGTGCCAGCAGTGTACTAGCTTCGAACACCGGGGAGCTGTTTTTT
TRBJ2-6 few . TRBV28 CASSLYSGANVLTF TGTGCCAGCAGTCTCTACTCTGGGGCCAACGTCCTGACTTTC
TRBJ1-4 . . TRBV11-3 CASGRAGEKLFF TGTGCCAGCGGGAGGGCGGGGGAAAAACTGTTTTTT
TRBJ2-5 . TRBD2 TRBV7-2 CASRPGGLAGGMETQYF TGTGCCAGCAGACCAGGTGGACTAGCGGGGGGGATGGAGACCCAGTACTTC
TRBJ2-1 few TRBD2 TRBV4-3 CASSQDPLAGQFF TGCGCCAGCAGCCAGGACCCACTAGCGGGTCAGTTCTTC
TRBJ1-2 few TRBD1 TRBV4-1 CASSLKGQGGEGYTF TGCGCCAGCAGCCTCAAGGGACAGGGAGGGGAGGGCTACACCTTC
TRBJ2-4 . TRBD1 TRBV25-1 CASSDLRWTGGENIQYF TGTGCCAGCAGTGACCTCCGGTGGACAGGGGGCGAGAACATTCAGTACTTC
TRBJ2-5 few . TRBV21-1 CASSRTLRQRMTETQYF TGTGCCAGCAGCAGAACCCTGCGACAGAGGATGACGGAGACCCAGTACTTC
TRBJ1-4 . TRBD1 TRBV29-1 CSVALTGDFEKLFF TGCAGCGTTGCATTGACAGGGGATTTTGAAAAACTGTTTTTT
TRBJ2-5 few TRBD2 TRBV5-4 CASSLEGSGGVRETQYF TGTGCCAGCAGCTTGGAGGGTAGCGGGGGGGTACGTGAGACCCAGTACTTC
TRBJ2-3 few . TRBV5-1 CASSLAVAGSRTDTQYF TGCGCCAGCAGCTTGGCCGTCGCGGGCTCCCGGACAGATACGCAGTATTTT
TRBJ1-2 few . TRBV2 CASSVKISQNYGYTF TGTGCCAGCAGTGTTAAAATTTCACAGAACTATGGCTACACCTTC
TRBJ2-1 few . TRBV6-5 CASSFARSEQFF TGTGCCAGCAGTTTTGCCCGGTCGGAGCAGTTCTTC
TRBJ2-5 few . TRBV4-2 CASSQDQRKKETQYF TGTGCCAGCAGCCAAGATCAGCGCAAGAAAGAGACCCAGTACTTC
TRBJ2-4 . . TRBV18 CASSPPSEGDIQYF TGTGCCAGCTCACCACCGTCCGAGGGGGACATTCAGTACTTC
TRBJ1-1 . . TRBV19 CASRRQDTEAFF TGTGCCAGTAGGCGACAAGACACTGAAGCTTTCTTT
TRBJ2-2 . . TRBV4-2 CASSQDVGTYGGELFF TGTGCCAGCAGCCAAGATGTAGGGACTTACGGCGGGGAGCTGTTTTTT
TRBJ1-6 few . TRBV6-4 CASSETVNSPLHF TGTGCCAGCAGTGAAACAGTCAATTCACCCCTCCACTTT
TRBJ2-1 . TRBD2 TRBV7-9 CASRSTSGRGNNEQFF TGTGCCAGCAGGTCTACTAGCGGGAGAGGGAACAATGAGCAGTTCTTC
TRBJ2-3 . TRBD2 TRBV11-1 CASSLDERGTQYF TGTGCCAGCAGCTTAGATGAGCGGGGGACGCAGTATTTT
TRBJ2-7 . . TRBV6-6 CASKSGGSSYEQYF TGTGCCAGCAAGTCAGGGGGGAGCTCCTACGAGCAGTACTTC
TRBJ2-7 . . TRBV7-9 CASSFAHMTYEQYF TGTGCCAGCAGCTTCGCCCACATGACCTACGAGCAGTACTTC
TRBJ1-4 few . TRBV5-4 CASSLAGTNEKLFF TGTGCCAGCAGCTTGGCGGGGACTAATGAAAAACTGTTTTTT
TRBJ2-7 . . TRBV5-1 CASSPGTNSYEQYF TGCGCCAGCAGCCCCGGGACAAACTCCTACGAGCAGTACTTC
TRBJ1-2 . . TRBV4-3 CASSPAGGQTNYGYTF TGCGCCAGCAGCCCGGCGGGGGGGCAGACTAACTATGGCTACACCTTC
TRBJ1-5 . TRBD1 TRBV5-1 CASSHGQGDQPQHF TGCGCCAGCAGCCATGGACAGGGGGATCAGCCCCAGCATTTT
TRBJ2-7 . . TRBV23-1 CASSQEGYAVYEQYF TGCGCCAGCAGTCAAGAAGGCTACGCGGTCTACGAGCAGTACTTC
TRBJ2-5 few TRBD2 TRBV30 CAGTSGHSRRETQYF TGTGCCGGGACTAGCGGCCACTCTAGGAGAGAGACCCAGTACTTC
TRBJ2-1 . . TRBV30 CAWSGISYNEQFF TGTGCCTGGAGCGGGATCTCCTACAATGAGCAGTTCTTC
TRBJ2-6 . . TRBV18 CASSPSGATSGANVLTF TGTGCCAGCTCACCATCGGGTGCCACCTCTGGGGCCAACGTCCTGACTTTC
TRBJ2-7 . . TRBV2 CASRAGSLVYEQYF TGTGCCAGCAGGGCCGGATCCCTAGTTTACGAGCAGTACTTC
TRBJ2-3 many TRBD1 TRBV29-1 CSVEGQGADTQYF TGCAGCGTTGAAGGACAGGGGGCGGATACGCAGTATTTT
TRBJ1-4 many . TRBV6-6 CASSTTAATNEKLFF TGTGCCAGCAGTACCACAGCTGCAACTAATGAAAAACTGTTTTTT
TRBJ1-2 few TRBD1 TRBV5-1 CASSRQGDDGYTF TGCGCCAGCAGCCGACAGGGAGATGATGGCTACACCTTC
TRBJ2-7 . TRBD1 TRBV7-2 CASSIRQGPSYEQYF TGTGCCAGCAGCATCAGACAGGGGCCTTCCTACGAGCAGTACTTC
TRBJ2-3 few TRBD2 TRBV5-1 CASKRDPRGTDTQYF TGCGCCAGCAAGCGGGACCCCCGCGGCACAGATACGCAGTATTTT
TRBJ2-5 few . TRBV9 CASSVREETQYF TGTGCCAGCAGCGTACGGGAGGAGACCCAGTACTTC
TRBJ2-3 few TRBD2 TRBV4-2 CASSQPEAGGVDTQYF TGTGCCAGCAGCCAACCCGAAGCGGGAGGGGTGGATACGCAGTATTTT
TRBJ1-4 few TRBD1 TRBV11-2 CASSPGTETGKLFF TGTGCCAGCAGCCCCGGGACAGAGACAGGAAAACTGTTTTTT
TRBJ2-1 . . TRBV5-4 CASSLAGGLSDYEQFF TGTGCCAGCAGCTTGGCCGGGGGGCTATCTGATTATGAGCAGTTCTTC
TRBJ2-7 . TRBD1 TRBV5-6 CASSARDRGLYEQYF TGTGCCAGCAGCGCCCGGGACAGGGGATTGTACGAGCAGTACTTC
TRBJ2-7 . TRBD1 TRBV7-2 CASSFLGTGSYEQYF TGTGCCAGCAGCTTCCTCGGGACAGGGTCTTACGAGCAGTACTTC
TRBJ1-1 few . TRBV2 CASSLKSVGNTEAFF TGTGCCAGCAGCCTCAAATCGGTCGGGAACACTGAAGCTTTCTTT
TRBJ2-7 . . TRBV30 CALRRTSTYEQYF TGTGCCTTGAGACGGACATCAACCTACGAGCAGTACTTC
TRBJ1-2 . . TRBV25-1 CASTGIYGYTF TGTGCCAGCACCGGGATCTATGGCTACACCTTC
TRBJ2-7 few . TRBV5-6 CASSSHSEQYF TGTGCCAGCAGCTCGCACTCGGAGCAGTACTTC
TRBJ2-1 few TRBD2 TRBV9 CASSTSGSSYNEQFF TGTGCCAGCAGCACTAGCGGGAGCTCCTACAATGAGCAGTTCTTC
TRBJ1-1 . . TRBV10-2 CASRSRTENTEAFF TGCGCCAGCAGATCAAGGACAGAGAACACTGAAGCTTTCTTT
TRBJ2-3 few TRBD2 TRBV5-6 CASSLLAGGTDTQYF TGTGCCAGCAGCTTATTAGCGGGAGGTACAGATACGCAGTATTTT
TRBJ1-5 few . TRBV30 CAWTFSGKDQPQHF TGTGCCTGGACCTTCTCGGGGAAGGACCAGCCCCAGCATTTT